The 30 T cell receptor beta chains presented below share a single source sample, sequenced in a study of cytomegalovirus exposure and HLA in healthy donors. Primers for the PCR totalled 60 Vbeta and 13 Jbeta. Produced via immunoSEQ multiplex PCR; TCRdb's table is partial and in-frame only. This sample's table has roughly 100,000 clones. The sequencing sample was made of PBMCs. These receptor sequences come from a woman in her 30s in good health and CMV-seronegative.

The chain has TRBV5-5 and TRBJ1-4, with TRBD1 matching over 8 bases. The CDR3 length is 14 residues. The V segment lost 4 bases and the J segment 4 bases; nucleotides outside the gene matches: 3. Germline CDR1 is SGHKS and CDR2 is YYEKEE (reference sequence). In DNA form, the CDR3 reads TGTGCCAGCAGCGGAACAGGGGGTAATGAAAAACTGTTTTTT. Its translation is CASSGTGGNEKLFF.

The chain links TRBV19 to TRBJ1-4, with TRBD1 matching over 10 bases. This CDR3 contains 14 residues. Germline assignment: CDR1 LNHDA and CDR2 SQIVND (reference sequence). V was clipped by 6 bases and J by 8 bases; unmatched bases: 6. CDR3 bases: TGTGCCAGTAGACGGGACAGGGGAAAAGAAAAACTGTTTTTT. Translating gives CASRRDRGKEKLFF.

The V and J genes are TRBV13 and TRBJ2-1; 8 bases map to TRBD2. Trimming at V came to 5 bases and at J to 8 bases, leaving 14 bases not matched to a gene. Germline lookup yields CDR1 PRHDT and CDR2 FYEKMQ (reference sequence). The CDR3 covers 16 residues. This CDR3 reads CASSHRLAQKGDEQFF. CDR3 nucleotide sequence: TGTGCCAGCAGCCATAGACTAGCGCAAAAAGGGGATGAGCAGTTCTTC.

J is TRBJ2-3 and V is TRBV9; 10 bases are shared with TRBD2. With V trimmed by 0 bases and J by 6 bases, 10 bases remained unmatched. This CDR3 spans 17 amino acids. From germline, CDR1 is SGDLS and CDR2 YYNGEE. The CDR3 DNA reads as TGTGCCAGCAGCGTAGCTTTTGGTAGCGGGGGGCCGGATACGCAGTATTTT. Translation gives CASSVAFGSGGPDTQYF.

The rearrangement uses TRBV5-1 and TRBJ1-5; D might be TRBD1 (5 bases). The CDR3 is 16 residues long. V was trimmed by 0 bases and J by 6 bases, leaving 16 bases between them. Germline CDR1 reads SGHRS; CDR2 reads YFSETQ. Written as DNA, the CDR3 is TGCGCCAGCAGCTTGGGGACAAACCTCGGATCTCAGCCCCAGCATTTT. Amino acids: CASSLGTNLGSQPQHF. Using reference TRBV5-1 and TRBJ1-5 for the parts outside the CDR3, the full variable domain is KAGVTQTPRYLIKTRGQQVTLSCSPISGHRSVSWYQQTPGQGLQFLFEYFSETQRNKGNFPGRFSGRQFSNSRSEMNVSTLELGDSALYLCASSLGTNLGSQPQHFGDGTRLSIL.

The chain combines TRBV19 with TRBJ1-5; possibly TRBD1 for D (5 bases). V was trimmed by 3 bases and J by 3 bases, leaving 18 bases between them. This CDR3 spans 17 amino acids. Germline V gene data show CDR1 as LNHDA and CDR2 as SQIVND (reference sequence). Here the CDR3 DNA reads TGTGCCAGTAGTATTCTAGGGGCTCAGGGAAACAATCAGCCCCAGCATTTT. Its translation: CASSILGAQGNNQPQHF.

V usage is TRBV2 and J usage is TRBJ2-5, with D tentatively TRBD1 (5 bases). Gene TRBJ2-7 matches the end of the DNA better, so the J call may be wrong. Per germline, CDR1 SNHLY and CDR2 FYNNEI. The CDR3 sequence is 13 residues long. The CDR3 nucleotides are TGTGCCAGCATCGGGCAGGGTAAGGACGAGCAGTACTTC. Protein sequence: CASIGQGKDEQYF.

The J gene is TRBJ2-3, the V gene TRBV5-1, with 7 bases lining up with TRBD2. This CDR3 region has 16 residues. V lost 6 bases and J lost 1; bases outside the gene matches: 11. The germline CDR1 and CDR2 sequences are SGHRS and YFSETQ. CDR3 DNA: TGCGCCAGCAAGGAGGCCGCTAGCGGACGCACAGATACGCAGTATTTT. It encodes CASKEAASGRTDTQYF.

V and J are TRBV6-5 and TRBJ1-1; D remains ambiguous. V shed 2 bases and J shed 4 bases, with 11 bases lying between them. This CDR3 contains 14 residues. Germline loops: CDR1 MNHEY, CDR2 SVGAGI. CDR3 protein: CASSYPGRSTEAFF. Here the CDR3 DNA reads TGTGCCAGCAGTTACCCCGGTCGCTCCACTGAAGCTTTCTTT.

The V gene is TRBV6-5, the J gene TRBJ2-5; 8 nucleotides line up with TRBD1. V gave up 0 bases and J gave up 2 bases; unmatched junction bases: 2. The CDR3 loop spans 15 amino acids. Germline V CDR1 and CDR2: MNHEY, SVGAGI. The CDR3 DNA reads TGTGCCAGCAGTTACTCGTGGGACAGGCAAGAGACCCAGTACTTC. This codes for CASSYSWDRQETQYF.

The chain joins TRBV19 to TRBJ2-5; 10 positions agree with TRBD2. The CDR3 consists of 16 residues. V was clipped by 3 bases and J by 1 base; unmatched bases: 5. The germline V gene has CDR1 LNHDA and CDR2 SQIVND (reference sequence). CDR3 protein: CASSIDSGGIQETQYF. In nucleotides, the CDR3 is TGTGCCAGTAGTATTGATAGCGGGGGGATCCAAGAGACCCAGTACTTC.

The chain employs TRBV4-1 and TRBJ2-4; 12 bases are shared with TRBD2. The CDR3 extends over 16 amino acids. Unmatched junction bases numbered 3, after V lost 1 base and J lost 5 bases. The germline gives CDR1 MGHRA, CDR2 YSYEKL. The CDR3 DNA is TGCGCCAGCAGCCAAGTCCGACTAGCGGGAGAAAACATTCAGTACTTC. This sequence encodes CASSQVRLAGENIQYF.

The V and J genes are TRBV5-4 and TRBJ1-1; a possible D gene is TRBD1 (6 bases). Germline V gene data show CDR1 as SGHNT and CDR2 as YYREEE (reference sequence). V shed 8 bases and J shed 6 bases, with 17 bases lying between them. The CDR3 length is 13 residues. As DNA, the CDR3 is TGTGCCAGTCGATCGGGGGGCAACGCTGAAGCTTTCTTT. Translating it yields CASRSGGNAEAFF.

The rearrangement uses TRBV7-3 and TRBJ1-2; 7 bases agree with TRBD1. Germline V gene sequence: CDR1 SGHTA, CDR2 FQGTGA. The V gene end was trimmed by 4 bases and the J gene end by 8 bases; junction bases not matched to a gene: 7. The CDR3 runs to 13 residues. The CDR3 here is CASSSAGQAGYTF. CDR3 DNA: TGTGCCAGCAGCTCCGCCGGACAGGCCGGCTACACCTTC.

J is TRBJ2-2 and V is TRBV5-1; TRBD2 matches 8 bases. Germline V CDR1 and CDR2: SGHRS, YFSETQ. V was pared by 4 bases and J by 6 bases, with 17 bases of the junction left unmatched. The CDR3 is 18 amino acids. Here the CDR3 reads CASSTFPGGTINAGELFF. DNA for the CDR3: TGCGCCAGCAGCACGTTCCCGGGGGGGACCATTAACGCCGGGGAGCTGTTTTTT.

The chain links TRBV28 to TRBJ2-7; the match to TRBD1 covers 10 bases. Germline lookup yields CDR1 MDHEN and CDR2 SYDVKM. The ends lost 5 bases at V and 2 bases at J; junction bases unmatched: 6. The CDR3 has 15 amino acids. The DNA for the CDR3 is TGTGCCAGCAGTGACACCGGGACAGGGGCCTACGAGCAGTACTTC. Its protein is CASSDTGTGAYEQYF.

The V gene is TRBV7-3, the J gene TRBJ2-3; 7 nucleotides line up with TRBD2. With 1 base clipped from V and 0 bases from J, the junction kept 4 bases outside the gene matches. CDR3 length equals 16 residues. Germline CDR1 and CDR2: SGHTA and FQGTGA. CDR3 region: CASSLRAGYSTDTQYF. The CDR3 nucleotides are TGTGCCAGCAGCTTAAGAGCGGGGTATAGCACAGATACGCAGTATTTT.

This chain links TRBV18 with TRBJ2-7, with 12 bases aligning to TRBD1. V shed 9 bases and J 5 bases; nucleotides not matched to a gene: 8. Germline V lookup: CDR1 KGHSH, CDR2 LQKENI. CDR3 length equals 14 residues. The CDR3 DNA follows: TGTGCCAGTCGCGTAGGGACAGGGGGCGACGAGCAGTACTTC. This translates into CASRVGTGGDEQYF.

The chain carries TRBV7-9 and TRBJ2-5; D is possibly TRBD2 (6 bases). The V gene's germline CDR1 is SEHNR and CDR2 FQNEAQ (reference sequence). This CDR3 comprises 15 residues. Trimming shortened V by 5 bases and J by 5 bases, and 18 bases separated the two germline ends. This CDR3 reads CASSRGEVRGETQYF. For the CDR3, the DNA is TGTGCCAGCAGCCGAGGGGAGGTCAGAGGGGAGACCCAGTACTTC.

The chain couples TRBV6-5 to TRBJ2-7; D gene ambiguous. Germline CDR1 MNHEY, CDR2 SVGAGI. CDR3 length equals 14 residues. V lost 0 bases and J lost 7, with 13 bases in between. The DNA for the CDR3 is TGTGCCAGCAGTTACTCCGGAGTACCAAGAGAGCAGTACTTC. Translating it yields CASSYSGVPREQYF.

CDR3 residues: CATSMTNQPQHF. The CDR3 nucleotides read TGTGCCACCAGCATGACAAATCAGCCCCAGCATTTT. This sequence joins TRBV15 and TRBJ1-5; no clear D. Trimming took 4 bases from V and 4 from J, leaving 5 bases between them. Germline CDR1 LNHNV, CDR2 YYDKDF (reference sequence). This CDR3 comprises 12 residues.

The V and J genes are TRBV9 and TRBJ1-6, with 7 nucleotides matching TRBD1. Germline CDR1 SGDLS, CDR2 YYNGEE. V gave up 2 bases and J gave up 7 bases; unmatched junction bases: 9. The CDR3 length is 16 residues. The CDR3 protein is CASSVSRDRGNSPLHF. CDR3 nucleotide sequence: TGTGCCAGCAGCGTTTCCCGGGACAGAGGGAATTCACCCCTCCACTTT.

This chain links TRBV9 with TRBJ1-1; 7 bases line up with TRBD1. The V segment lost 0 bases and the J segment 3 bases; nucleotides outside the gene matches: 2. This CDR3 contains 14 residues. Germline V CDR1 and CDR2: SGDLS, YYNGEE. The CDR3 nucleotides are TGTGCCAGCAGCGTAGAGACAGGGTACACTGAAGCTTTCTTT. Its protein product is CASSVETGYTEAFF.

The chain is built from TRBV19 and TRBJ1-1; 11 bases match TRBD1. CDR1 and CDR2 (germline): LNHDA, SQIVND (reference sequence). The V and J ends lost 4 bases and 4 bases, in that order; junction bases with no gene match: 2. The CDR3 length is 14 residues. CDR3 amino acids: CASSTGTGGTEAFF. The CDR3 nucleotides are TGTGCCAGTAGTACCGGGACAGGGGGCACTGAAGCTTTCTTT.

This chain links TRBV6-1 with TRBJ1-4, with 9 positions matching TRBD1. Germline assignment: CDR1 MNHNS and CDR2 SASEGT. J lost 8 bases, V lost 5 bases, and 9 bases had no gene match. The CDR3 has 15 amino acids. CDR3 DNA sequence: TGTGCCAGCAGTACACGGACAGGGGTGGAAGAAAAACTGTTTTTT. It specifies CASSTRTGVEEKLFF.

V usage is TRBV18 and J usage is TRBJ1-6; the match to TRBD1 covers 9 bases. The CDR3 contains 14 residues. After removal of 6 bases from V and 7 bases from J, the junction contained 4 bases not matched to a gene. Germline CDR1 and CDR2: KGHSH and LQKENI. The DNA for the CDR3 is TGTGCCAGCTCGCTAGGACAGGGGAATTCACCCCTCCACTTT. As protein: CASSLGQGNSPLHF.

This chain connects TRBV4-2 to TRBJ2-3, with TRBD2 matching 9 bases. This CDR3 has 19 residues. Germline loops: CDR1 LGHNA, CDR2 YNFKEQ. Trimming removed 0 bases from V and 0 bases from J; junction bases left unmatched: 10. The CDR3 protein is CASSQDSGGGALSTDTQYF. CDR3 DNA: TGTGCCAGCAGCCAAGACTCTGGCGGGGGGGCCCTTAGCACAGATACGCAGTATTTT.

The chain combines TRBV7-9 with TRBJ2-7; a possible D gene is TRBD2 (5 bases). The V and J ends lost 1 base and 5 bases respectively, with 9 bases between them. The V gene's germline CDR1 is SEHNR and CDR2 FQNEAQ (reference sequence). The CDR3 runs 13 residues. CDR3 bases: TGTGCCAGCAGCTTAGTTGGCGGGCACGAGCAGTACTTC. It is translated as CASSLVGGHEQYF.

This chain connects TRBV11-3 to TRBJ1-1; D not resolved. Germline V gives CDR1 SGHNT, CDR2 YENEEA. This CDR3 comprises 13 residues. The V and J ends lost 4 bases and 0 bases respectively, with 6 bases between them. This CDR3 is CASSSTVNTEAFF. The CDR3 DNA reads TGTGCCAGCAGCTCTACAGTGAACACTGAAGCTTTCTTT.

This chain links TRBV30 with TRBJ1-2; 9 bases agree with TRBD1. The CDR3 runs 15 residues. V gave up 5 bases and J gave up 7 bases; unmatched junction bases: 14. Germline-derived CDR1 and CDR2 are GTSNPN and SVGIG (reference sequence). CDR3 sequence reads: CAWDPLGQGGVGYTF. The CDR3 DNA is TGTGCCTGGGACCCACTGGGACAGGGAGGGGTTGGCTACACCTTC.